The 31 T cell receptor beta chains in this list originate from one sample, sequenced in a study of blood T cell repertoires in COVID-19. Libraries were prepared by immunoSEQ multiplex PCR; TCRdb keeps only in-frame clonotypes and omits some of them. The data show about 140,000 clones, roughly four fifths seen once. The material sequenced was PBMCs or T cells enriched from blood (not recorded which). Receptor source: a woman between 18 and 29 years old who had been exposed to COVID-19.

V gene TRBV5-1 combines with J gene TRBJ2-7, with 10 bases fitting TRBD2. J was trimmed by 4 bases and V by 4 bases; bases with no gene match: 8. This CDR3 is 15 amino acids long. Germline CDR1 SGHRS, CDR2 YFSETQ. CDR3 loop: CASSAGTSVTYEQYF. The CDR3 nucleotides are TGCGCCAGCAGCGCGGGGACTAGCGTAACATACGAGCAGTACTTC.

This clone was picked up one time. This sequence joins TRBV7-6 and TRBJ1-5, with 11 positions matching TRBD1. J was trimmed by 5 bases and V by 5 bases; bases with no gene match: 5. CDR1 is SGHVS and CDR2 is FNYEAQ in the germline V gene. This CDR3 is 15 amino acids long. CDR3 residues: CASSPTDRGHQPQHF. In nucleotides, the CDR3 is TGTGCCAGCAGCCCGACGGACAGGGGGCATCAGCCCCAGCATTTT.

CDR3 in amino acids: CASSLDRPRAPEWEQFF. The CDR3 nucleotides are TGTGCCAGCAGCTTAGATCGGCCTAGAGCCCCGGAGTGGGAGCAGTTCTTC. This chain uses TRBV11-3 with TRBJ2-1, with D uncertain. This CDR3 is built from 17 residues. V was shortened by 0 bases and J by 10 bases, with 22 bases between the two germline ends. The germline gives CDR1 SGHNT, CDR2 YENEEA.

The CDR3 region is CASSAQTTNYGYTF. CDR3 in DNA: TGTGCCAGCAGTGCACAGACGACTAACTATGGCTACACCTTC. The rearrangement uses TRBV27 and TRBJ1-2; D uncertain. The CDR3 totals 14 residues. V was shortened by 5 bases and J by 0 bases, with 10 bases between the two germline ends. CDR1 is MNHEY, CDR2 SMNVEV, per germline (reference sequence).

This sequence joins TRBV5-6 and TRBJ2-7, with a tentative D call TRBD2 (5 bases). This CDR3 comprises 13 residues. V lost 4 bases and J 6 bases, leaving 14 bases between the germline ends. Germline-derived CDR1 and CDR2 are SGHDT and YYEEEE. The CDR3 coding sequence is TGTGCCAGCAGCCGGGATCTAGAGGGCGAGCAGTACTTC. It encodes CASSRDLEGEQYF.

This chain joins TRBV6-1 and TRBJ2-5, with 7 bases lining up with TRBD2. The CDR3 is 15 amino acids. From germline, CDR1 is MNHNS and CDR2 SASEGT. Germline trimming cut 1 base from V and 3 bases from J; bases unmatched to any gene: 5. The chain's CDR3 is CASSEEAGGKETQYF. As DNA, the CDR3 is TGTGCCAGCAGTGAAGAGGCCGGGGGGAAAGAGACCCAGTACTTC.

CDR3 residues: CASRQGARAVQYF. The CDR3 nucleotides read TGTGCCAGCAGGCAGGGGGCGCGAGCCGTTCAGTACTTC. This chain links TRBV12-3 or TRBV12-4 with TRBJ2-4, with 8 nucleotides matching TRBD1. This CDR3 spans 13 amino acids. Germline trimming cut 6 bases from V and 11 bases from J; bases unmatched to any gene: 9.

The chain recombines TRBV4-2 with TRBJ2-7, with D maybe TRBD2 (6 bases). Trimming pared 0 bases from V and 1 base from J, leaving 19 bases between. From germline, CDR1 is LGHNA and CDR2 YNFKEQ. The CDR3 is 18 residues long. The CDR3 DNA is TGTGCCAGCAGCCAAGAAGGGTTATGGGCGGAGGGATCCTACGAGCAGTACTTC. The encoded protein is CASSQEGLWAEGSYEQYF.

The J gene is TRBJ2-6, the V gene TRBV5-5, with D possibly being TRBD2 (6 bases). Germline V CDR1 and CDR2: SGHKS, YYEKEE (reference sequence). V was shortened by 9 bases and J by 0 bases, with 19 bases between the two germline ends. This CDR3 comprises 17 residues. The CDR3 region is CATLSGGRYSGANVLTF. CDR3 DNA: TGTGCCACCCTCTCCGGGGGTCGCTACTCTGGGGCCAACGTCCTGACTTTC.

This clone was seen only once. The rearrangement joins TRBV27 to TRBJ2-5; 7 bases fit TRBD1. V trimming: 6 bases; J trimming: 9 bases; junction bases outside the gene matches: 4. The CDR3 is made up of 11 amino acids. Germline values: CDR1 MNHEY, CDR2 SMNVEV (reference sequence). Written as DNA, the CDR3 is TGTGCCAGCAGGCTAACAGGGGCCCAGTACTTC. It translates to CASRLTGAQYF.

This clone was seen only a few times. This chain's CDR3 is CASSRLTGTNTGELFF. As DNA, the CDR3 is TGCGCCAGCAGCCGATTGACCGGGACGAACACCGGGGAGCTGTTTTTT. V usage is TRBV4-1 and J usage is TRBJ2-2, with TRBD2 as a possible D gene (5 bases). V lost 4 bases and J lost 0, with 12 bases in between. CDR1 and CDR2 from the germline V gene are MGHRA and YSYEKL. The CDR3 extends over 16 amino acids.

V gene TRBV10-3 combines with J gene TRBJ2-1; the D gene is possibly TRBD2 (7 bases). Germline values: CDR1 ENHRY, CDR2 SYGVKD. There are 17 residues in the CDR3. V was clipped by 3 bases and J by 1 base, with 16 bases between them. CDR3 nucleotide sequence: TGTGCCATCAGTGATGTGGGAGGGGGGGTTTCCTACAATGAGCAGTTCTTC. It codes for CAISDVGGGVSYNEQFF.

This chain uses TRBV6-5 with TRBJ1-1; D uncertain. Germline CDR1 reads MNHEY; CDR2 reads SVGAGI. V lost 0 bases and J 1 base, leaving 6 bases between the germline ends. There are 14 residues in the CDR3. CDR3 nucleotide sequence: TGTGCCAGCAGTTACTCTGCCAGGAACACTGAAGCTTTCTTT. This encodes CASSYSARNTEAFF.

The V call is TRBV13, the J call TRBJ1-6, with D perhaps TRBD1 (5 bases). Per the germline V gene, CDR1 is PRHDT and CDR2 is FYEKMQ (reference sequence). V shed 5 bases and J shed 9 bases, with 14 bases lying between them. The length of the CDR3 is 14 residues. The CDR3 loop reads CASSPNRQFSPLHF. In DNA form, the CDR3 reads TGTGCCAGCAGCCCCAATCGACAGTTTTCACCCCTCCACTTT.

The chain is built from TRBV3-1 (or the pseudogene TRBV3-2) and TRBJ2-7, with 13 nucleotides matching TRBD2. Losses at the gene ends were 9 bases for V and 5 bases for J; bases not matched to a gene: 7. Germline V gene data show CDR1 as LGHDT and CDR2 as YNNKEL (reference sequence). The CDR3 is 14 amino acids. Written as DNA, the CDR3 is TGTGCCAGTCTACTAGCGGGAGGGCCCCACGAGCAGTACTTC. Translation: CASLLAGGPHEQYF.

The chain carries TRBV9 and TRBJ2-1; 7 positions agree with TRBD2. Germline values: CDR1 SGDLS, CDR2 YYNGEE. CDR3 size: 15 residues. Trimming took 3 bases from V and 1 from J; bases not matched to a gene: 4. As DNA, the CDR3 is TGTGCCAGCAGCGGGCGGGAGAAATCCTACAATGAGCAGTTCTTC. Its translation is CASSGREKSYNEQFF.

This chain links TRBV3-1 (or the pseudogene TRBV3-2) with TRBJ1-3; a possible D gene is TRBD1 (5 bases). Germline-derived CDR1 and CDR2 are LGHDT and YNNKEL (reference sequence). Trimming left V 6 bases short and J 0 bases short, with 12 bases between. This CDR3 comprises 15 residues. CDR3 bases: TGTGCCAGCAGTAACAGGTTACGCTCTGGAAACACCATATATTTT. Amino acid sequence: CASSNRLRSGNTIYF.

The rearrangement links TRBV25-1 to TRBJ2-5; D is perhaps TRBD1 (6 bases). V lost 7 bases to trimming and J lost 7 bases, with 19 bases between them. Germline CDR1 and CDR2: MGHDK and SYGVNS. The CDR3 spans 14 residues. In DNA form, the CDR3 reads TGTGCCAGCAAGCCATTCGGGACATTCGGGACCCAGTACTTC. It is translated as CASKPFGTFGTQYF.

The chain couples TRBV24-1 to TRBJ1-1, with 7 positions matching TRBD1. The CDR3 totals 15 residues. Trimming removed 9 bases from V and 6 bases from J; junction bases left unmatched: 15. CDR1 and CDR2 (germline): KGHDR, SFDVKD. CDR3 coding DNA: TGTGCCACCGCGGGGGGGAGGGGGCGCAAGGCTGAAGCTTTCTTT. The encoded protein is CATAGGRGRKAEAFF.

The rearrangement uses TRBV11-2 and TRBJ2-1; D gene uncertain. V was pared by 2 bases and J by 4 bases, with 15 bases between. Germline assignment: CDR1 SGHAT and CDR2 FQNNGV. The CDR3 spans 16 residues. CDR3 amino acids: CASSLKKSTPYNEQFF. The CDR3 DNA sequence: TGTGCCAGCAGCTTAAAGAAGAGTACTCCATACAATGAGCAGTTCTTC.

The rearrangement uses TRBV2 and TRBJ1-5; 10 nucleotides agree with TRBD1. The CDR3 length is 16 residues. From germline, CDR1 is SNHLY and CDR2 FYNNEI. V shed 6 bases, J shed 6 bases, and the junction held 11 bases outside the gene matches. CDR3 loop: CASSDGQGGRGQPQHF. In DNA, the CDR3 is TGTGCCAGCAGCGACGGACAGGGGGGACGGGGTCAGCCCCAGCATTTT.

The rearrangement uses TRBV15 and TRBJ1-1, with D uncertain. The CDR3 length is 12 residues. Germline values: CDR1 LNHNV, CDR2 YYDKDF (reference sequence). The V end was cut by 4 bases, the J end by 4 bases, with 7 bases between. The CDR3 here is CATSTGGTEAFF. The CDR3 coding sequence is TGTGCCACCAGCACAGGTGGCACTGAAGCTTTCTTT.

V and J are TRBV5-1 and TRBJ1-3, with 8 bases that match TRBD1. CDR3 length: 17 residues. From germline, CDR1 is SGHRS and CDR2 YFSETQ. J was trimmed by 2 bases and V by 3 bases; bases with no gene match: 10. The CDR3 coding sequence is TGCGCCAGCAGCTCGACAGGGGAAAGTTTACCTGGAAACACCATATATTTT. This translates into CASSSTGESLPGNTIYF. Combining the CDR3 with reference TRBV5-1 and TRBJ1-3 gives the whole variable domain KAGVTQTPRYLIKTRGQQVTLSCSPISGHRSVSWYQQTPGQGLQFLFEYFSETQRNKGNFPGRFSGRQFSNSRSEMNVSTLELGDSALYLCASSSTGESLPGNTIYFGEGSWLTVV.

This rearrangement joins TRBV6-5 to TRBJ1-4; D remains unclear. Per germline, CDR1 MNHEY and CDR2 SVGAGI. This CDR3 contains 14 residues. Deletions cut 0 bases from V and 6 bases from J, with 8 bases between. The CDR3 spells CASSYSAGYEKLFF. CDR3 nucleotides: TGTGCCAGCAGTTACTCCGCGGGTTATGAAAAACTGTTTTTT.

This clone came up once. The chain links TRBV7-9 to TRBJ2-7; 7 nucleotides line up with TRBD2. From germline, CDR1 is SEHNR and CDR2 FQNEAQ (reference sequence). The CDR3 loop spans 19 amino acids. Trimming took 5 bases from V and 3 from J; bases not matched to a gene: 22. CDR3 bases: TGTGCCAGCAGCCAAACCTACGGCCTAGCGGAAGATCTCCTCTACGAGCAGTACTTC. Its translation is CASSQTYGLAEDLLYEQYF.

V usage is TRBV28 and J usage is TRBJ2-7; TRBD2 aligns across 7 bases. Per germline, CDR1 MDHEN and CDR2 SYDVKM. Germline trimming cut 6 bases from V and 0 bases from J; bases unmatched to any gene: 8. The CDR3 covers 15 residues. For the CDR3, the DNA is TGTGCCAGCAGCCAAACTAGCGCCGGCTCCTACGAGCAGTACTTC. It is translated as CASSQTSAGSYEQYF.

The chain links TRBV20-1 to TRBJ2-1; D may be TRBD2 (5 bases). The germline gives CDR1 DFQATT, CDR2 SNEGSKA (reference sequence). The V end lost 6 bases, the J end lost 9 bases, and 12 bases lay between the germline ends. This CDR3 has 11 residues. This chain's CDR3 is CSAKRTGEQFF. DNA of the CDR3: TGCAGTGCCAAAAGGACTGGTGAGCAGTTCTTC.

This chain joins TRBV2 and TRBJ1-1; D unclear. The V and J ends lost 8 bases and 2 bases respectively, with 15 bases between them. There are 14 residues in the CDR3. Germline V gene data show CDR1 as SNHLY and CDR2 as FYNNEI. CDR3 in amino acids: CASSSTTHNTEAFF. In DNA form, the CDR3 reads TGTGCCAGCTCGTCCACGACACATAACACTGAAGCTTTCTTT.

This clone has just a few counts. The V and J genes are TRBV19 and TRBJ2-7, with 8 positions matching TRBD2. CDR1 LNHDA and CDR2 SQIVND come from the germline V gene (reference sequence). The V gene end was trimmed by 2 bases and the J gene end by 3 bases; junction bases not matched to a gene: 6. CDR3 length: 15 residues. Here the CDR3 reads CASSITTSAFYEQYF. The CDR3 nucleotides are TGTGCCAGTAGTATAACGACTAGCGCTTTCTACGAGCAGTACTTC.

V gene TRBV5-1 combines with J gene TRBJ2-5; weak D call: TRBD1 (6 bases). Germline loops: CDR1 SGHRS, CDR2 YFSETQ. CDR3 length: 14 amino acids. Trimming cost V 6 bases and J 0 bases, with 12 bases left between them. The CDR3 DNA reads TGCGCCAGCACACTAACAGGGTACCAAGAGACCCAGTACTTC. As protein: CASTLTGYQETQYF.

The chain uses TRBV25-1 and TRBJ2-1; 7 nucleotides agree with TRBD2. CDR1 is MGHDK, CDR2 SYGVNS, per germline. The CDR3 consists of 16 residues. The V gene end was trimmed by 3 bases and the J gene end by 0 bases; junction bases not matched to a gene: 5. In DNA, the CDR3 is TGTGCCAGCAGTGACCGAGCGGGAAGCTCCTACAATGAGCAGTTCTTC. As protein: CASSDRAGSSYNEQFF.